These T cell receptor beta chains were read from a single sample in a study of monozygotic twins with cystic fibrosis. Some clones are missing from TCRdb's copy, which holds only in-frame ones; the method was immunoSEQ multiplex PCR. The sample has roughly 35,000 clones; approximately 80% are singletons. Sequencing used blood. All receptors come from a girl under 10 years old with cystic fibrosis. The CDR3 runs from the conserved cysteine through the conserved F or W. The D gene is left open where the match is weak. Rows give clone size only sometimes, using once, few, many, or a class for an expanded clone.

D: .
V: TRBV5-1
J: TRBJ1-1
size: .
DNA: TGCGCCAGCAGCTTGGCTCCGGGACAAGGGACTGAAGCTTTCTTT
CDR3: CASSLAPGQGTEAFF

D: TRBD1
V: TRBV2
J: TRBJ1-2
size: once
DNA: TGTGCCAGTACCAATACCCGGGACAGGACGTATGGCTACACCTTC
CDR3: CASTNTRDRTYGYTF

D: .
V: TRBV10-3
J: TRBJ2-5
size: .
DNA: TGTGCCATCAGTCCTGGGACCCCCTGGGAGGAGACCCAGTACTTC
CDR3: CAISPGTPWEETQYF

D: .
V: TRBV7-7
J: TRBJ2-7
size: once
DNA: TGTGCCAGCAGCTTAAGGGGGGGGTACGAGCAGTACTTC
CDR3: CASSLRGGYEQYF

D: .
V: TRBV5-8
J: TRBJ1-6
size: .
DNA: TGTGCCAGCAGCTTGGAGGGGGGCTCGATTAACTCACCCCTCCACTTT
CDR3: CASSLEGGSINSPLHF

D: .
V: TRBV13
J: TRBJ1-6
size: .
DNA: TGTGCCAGCAGCCCAAATAATTCACCCCTCCACTTT
CDR3: CASSPNNSPLHF

D: .
V: TRBV5-4
J: TRBJ1-4
size: .
DNA: TGTGCCAGCAGCTTGGCAGAGAATAATGAAAAACTGTTTTTT
CDR3: CASSLAENNEKLFF

D: .
V: TRBV6-6
J: TRBJ1-2
size: .
DNA: TGTGCCAGCAAAACGAGGGGGGGAATAAACTATGGCTACACCTTC
CDR3: CASKTRGGINYGYTF

D: TRBD2
V: TRBV4-3
J: TRBJ2-3
size: .
DNA: TGCGCCAGCAGCCAAGACCCGCGGGGCGGGGGGGTAGATACGCAGTATTTT
CDR3: CASSQDPRGGGVDTQYF

D: .
V: TRBV5-6
J: TRBJ2-7
size: .
DNA: TGTGCCAGCAACTCCCCGGGACCTTCCTACGAGCAGTACTTC
CDR3: CASNSPGPSYEQYF

D: TRBD1
V: TRBV5-6
J: TRBJ2-5
size: .
DNA: TGTGCCAGCAGCCAAAGCCCGGGACAGGGAAAGACCCAGTACTTC
CDR3: CASSQSPGQGKTQYF

D: TRBD1
V: TRBV19
J: TRBJ1-5
size: .
DNA: TGTGCCAGTAGATCAGGGGGCCGTCAGCCCCAGCATTTT
CDR3: CASRSGGRQPQHF

D: TRBD2
V: TRBV5-6
J: TRBJ2-3
size: .
DNA: TGTGCCAGCAACCACGGGACTAGCGGGGGCGCGGGGACAGATACGCAGTATTTT
CDR3: CASNHGTSGGAGTDTQYF

D: .
V: TRBV15
J: TRBJ2-5
size: .
DNA: TGTGCCACCAGCAGACCGGGCGAAGAGACCCAGTACTTC
CDR3: CATSRPGEETQYF

D: .
V: TRBV2
J: TRBJ1-2
size: .
DNA: TGTGCCAGCAGTGATGACAGCTTATATGGCTACACCTTC
CDR3: CASSDDSLYGYTF